This paragraph covers one T cell receptor delta chain sequence. The protein held in TCRdb is that of a much larger clone and does not match this DNA's translation at residue 4, likely because of a read error; the protein shown is translated from the DNA. The CDR3 runs to 15 residues. Germline CDR1 and CDR2: TSWWSYY and QGS. This record comes from a study of γδ T cells in repeated Plasmodium falciparum infection. With CATT, TCRdb re-called clones from the multiplex PCR reads. The sample consists of 85,000 to 90,000 delta-chain clones, approximately 1.5% of them appearing once. Bulk repertoires came from Vgamma9/Vdelta2+ or Vdelta2-negative gammadelta T cells flow-sorted from PBMC.

The V call is TRDV1, the J call TRDJ1; D is ambiguous. The TCR comes from a pool of human donors (malaria-infected and uninfected, not separated). Sequences were obtained from gamma-delta T cells from blood. The CDR3 spells CALWERSRHTDKLIF. CDR3 nucleotides: TGTGCTCTTTGGGAAAGGTCAAGACACACCGATAAACTCATCTTT.